This record covers a single TCR beta chain. Sequencing used immunoSEQ multiplex PCR; TCRdb keeps in-frame clones, though not all of them. The sample shows 250,000 to 350,000 clones, 80% to 95% of them seen only once. This record comes from a study of blood T cell repertoires in COVID-19. About the study: The study drew acute and convalescent COVID-19 samples from the United States, Italy and Spain.

Germline V CDR1 and CDR2: SQVTM, ANQGSEA. The CDR3 is 16 amino acids. Trimming stripped 0 bases from V and 6 bases from J, with 17 bases between. The chain combines TRBV29-1 with TRBJ2-2; TRBD1 might be the D (6 bases). Sequenced input: PBMCs or T cells enriched from blood (not recorded which). The TCR originated in a woman in her 30s who had recovered from COVID-19. The DNA for the CDR3 is TGCAGCGTTGAAGATCGGTCGACAGGTCCTTCCGGGGAGCTGTTTTTT. The encoded protein is CSVEDRSTGPSGELFF.